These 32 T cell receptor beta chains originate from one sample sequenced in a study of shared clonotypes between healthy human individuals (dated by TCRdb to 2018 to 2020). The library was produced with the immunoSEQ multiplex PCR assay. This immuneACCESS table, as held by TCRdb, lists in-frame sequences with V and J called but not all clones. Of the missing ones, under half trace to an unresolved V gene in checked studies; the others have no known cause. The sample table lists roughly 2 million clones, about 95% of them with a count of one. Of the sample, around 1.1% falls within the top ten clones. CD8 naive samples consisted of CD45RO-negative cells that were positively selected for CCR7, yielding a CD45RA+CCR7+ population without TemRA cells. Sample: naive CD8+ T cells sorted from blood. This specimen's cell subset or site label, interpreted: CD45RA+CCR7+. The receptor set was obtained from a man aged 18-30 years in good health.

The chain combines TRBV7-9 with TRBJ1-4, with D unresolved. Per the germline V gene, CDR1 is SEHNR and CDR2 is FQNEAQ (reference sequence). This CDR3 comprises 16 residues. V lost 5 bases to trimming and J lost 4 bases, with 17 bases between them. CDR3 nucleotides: TGTGCCAGCAGCCCCCATATCTGGGGTAATAATGAAAAACTGTTTTTT. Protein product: CASSPHIWGNNEKLFF.

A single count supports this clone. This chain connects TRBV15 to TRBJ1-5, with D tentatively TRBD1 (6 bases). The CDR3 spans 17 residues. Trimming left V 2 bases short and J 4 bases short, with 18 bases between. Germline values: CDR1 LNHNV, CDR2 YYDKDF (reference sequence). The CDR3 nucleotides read TGTGCCACCAGCAGAACTCAGGGGCGGGGGTTAAATCAGCCCCAGCATTTT. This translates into CATSRTQGRGLNQPQHF.

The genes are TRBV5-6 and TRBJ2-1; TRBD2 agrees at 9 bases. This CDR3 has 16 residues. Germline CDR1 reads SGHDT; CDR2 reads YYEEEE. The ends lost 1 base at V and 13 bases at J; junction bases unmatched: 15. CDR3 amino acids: CASSLMLAGSVDPQFF. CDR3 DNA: TGTGCCAGCAGCTTGATGCTAGCGGGGTCCGTCGACCCACAGTTCTTC.

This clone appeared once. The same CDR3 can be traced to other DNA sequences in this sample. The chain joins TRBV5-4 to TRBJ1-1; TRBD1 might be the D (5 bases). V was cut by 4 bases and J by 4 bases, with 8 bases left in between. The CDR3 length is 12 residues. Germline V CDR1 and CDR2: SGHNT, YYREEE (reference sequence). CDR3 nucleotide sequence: TGTGCCAGCAGCCCCACAGGCACTGAAGCTTTCTTT. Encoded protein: CASSPTGTEAFF.

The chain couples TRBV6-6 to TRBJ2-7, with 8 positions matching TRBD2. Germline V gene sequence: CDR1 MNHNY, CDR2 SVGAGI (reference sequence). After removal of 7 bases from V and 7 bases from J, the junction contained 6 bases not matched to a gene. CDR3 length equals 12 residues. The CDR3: CASTFGGEEQYF. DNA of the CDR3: TGTGCCAGCACCTTCGGGGGGGAAGAGCAGTACTTC.

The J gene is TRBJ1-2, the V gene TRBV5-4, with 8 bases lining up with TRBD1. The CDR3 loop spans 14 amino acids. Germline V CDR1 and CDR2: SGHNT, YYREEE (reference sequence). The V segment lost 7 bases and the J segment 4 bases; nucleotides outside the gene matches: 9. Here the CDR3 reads CASFATGAGYGYTF. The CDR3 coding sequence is TGTGCCAGCTTTGCGACAGGGGCTGGCTATGGCTACACCTTC. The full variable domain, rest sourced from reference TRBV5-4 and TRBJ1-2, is ETGVTQSPTHLIKTRGQQVTLRCSSQSGHNTVSWYQQALGQGPQFIFQYYREEENGRGNFPPRFSGLQFPNYSSELNVNALELDDSALYLCASFATGAGYGYTFGSGTRLTVV.

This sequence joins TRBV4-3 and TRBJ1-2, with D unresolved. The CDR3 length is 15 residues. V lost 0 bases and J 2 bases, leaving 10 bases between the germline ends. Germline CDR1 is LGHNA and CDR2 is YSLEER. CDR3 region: CASSQDLVENYGYTF. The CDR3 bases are TGCGCCAGCAGCCAAGATCTGGTAGAAAACTATGGCTACACCTTC.

The chain's CDR3 is CASSIGPGVTEAFF. The CDR3 nucleotides read TGTGCCAGCAGCATCGGACCTGGGGTGACTGAAGCTTTCTTT. The J gene is TRBJ1-1, the V gene TRBV11-2; no clear D. The CDR3 runs 14 residues. In germline, CDR1 is SGHAT, CDR2 FQNNGV. The V end lost 5 bases, the J end lost 5 bases, and 15 bases lay between the germline ends.

CDR3 loop: CASSQVGATYGYTF. CDR3 nucleotide sequence: TGTGCCAGCAGCCAAGTGGGGGCGACTTATGGCTACACCTTC. The gene calls are TRBV14 and TRBJ1-2; weak D call: TRBD1 (6 bases). The V end was cut by 1 base, the J end by 5 bases, with 11 bases between. The CDR3 contains 14 residues. Germline lookup yields CDR1 SGHDN and CDR2 FVKESK.

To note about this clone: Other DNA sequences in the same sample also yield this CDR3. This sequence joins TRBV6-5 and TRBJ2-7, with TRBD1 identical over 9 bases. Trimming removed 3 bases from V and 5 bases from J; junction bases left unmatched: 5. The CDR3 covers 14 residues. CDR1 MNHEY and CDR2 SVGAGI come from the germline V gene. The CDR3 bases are TGTGCCAGCAGTTATGCCGGGACAGGGAACGAGCAGTACTTC. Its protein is CASSYAGTGNEQYF.

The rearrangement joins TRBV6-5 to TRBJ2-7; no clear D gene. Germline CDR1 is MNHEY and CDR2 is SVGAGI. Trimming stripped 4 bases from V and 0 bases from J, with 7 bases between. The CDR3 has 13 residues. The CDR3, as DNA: TGTGCCAGCAGTTCCCAGAGCTCCTACGAGCAGTACTTC. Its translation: CASSSQSSYEQYF.

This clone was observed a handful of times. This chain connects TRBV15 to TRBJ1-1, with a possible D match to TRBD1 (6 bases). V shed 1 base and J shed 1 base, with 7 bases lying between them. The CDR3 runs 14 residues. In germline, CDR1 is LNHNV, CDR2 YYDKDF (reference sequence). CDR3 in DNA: TGTGCCACCAGCAGAGCAGGGGCGAACACTGAAGCTTTCTTT. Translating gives CATSRAGANTEAFF.

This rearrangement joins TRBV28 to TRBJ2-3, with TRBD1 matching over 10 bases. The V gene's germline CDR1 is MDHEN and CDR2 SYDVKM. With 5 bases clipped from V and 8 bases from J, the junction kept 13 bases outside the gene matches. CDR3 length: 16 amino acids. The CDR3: CASSINRDRGKGTQYF. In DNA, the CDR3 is TGTGCCAGCAGTATCAACCGGGACAGGGGTAAGGGTACGCAGTATTTT.

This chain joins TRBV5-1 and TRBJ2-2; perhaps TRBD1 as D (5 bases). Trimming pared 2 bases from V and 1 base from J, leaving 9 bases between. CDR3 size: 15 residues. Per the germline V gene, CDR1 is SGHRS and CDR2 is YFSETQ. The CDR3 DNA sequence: TGCGCCAGCAGCTTCCGCAGGGTGAACACCGGGGAGCTGTTTTTT. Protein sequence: CASSFRRVNTGELFF.

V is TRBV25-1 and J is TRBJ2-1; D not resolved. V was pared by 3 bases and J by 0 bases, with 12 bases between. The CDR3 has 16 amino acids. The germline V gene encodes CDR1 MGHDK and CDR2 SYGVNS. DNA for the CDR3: TGTGCCAGCAGTGATGACGGGCTAATCTCCTACAATGAGCAGTTCTTC. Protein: CASSDDGLISYNEQFF.

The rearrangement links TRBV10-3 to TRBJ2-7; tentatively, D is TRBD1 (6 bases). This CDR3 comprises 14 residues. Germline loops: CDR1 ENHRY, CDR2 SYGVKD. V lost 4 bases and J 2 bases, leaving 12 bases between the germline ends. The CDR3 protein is CAISAGEGAYEQYF. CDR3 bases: TGTGCCATCAGTGCAGGGGAAGGAGCCTACGAGCAGTACTTC.

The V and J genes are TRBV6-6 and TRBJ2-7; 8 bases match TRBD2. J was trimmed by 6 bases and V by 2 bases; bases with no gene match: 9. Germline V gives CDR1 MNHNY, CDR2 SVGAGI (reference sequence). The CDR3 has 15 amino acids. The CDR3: CASSYPGGVSIEQYF. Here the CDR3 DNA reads TGTGCCAGCAGTTACCCGGGGGGGGTTTCTATCGAGCAGTACTTC.

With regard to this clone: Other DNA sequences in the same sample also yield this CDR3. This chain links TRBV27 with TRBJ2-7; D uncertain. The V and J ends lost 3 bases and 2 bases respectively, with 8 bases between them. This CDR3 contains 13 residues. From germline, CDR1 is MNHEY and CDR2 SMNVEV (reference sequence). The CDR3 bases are TGTGCCAGCAGTTTTGGGGAAACCTACGAGCAGTACTTC. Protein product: CASSFGETYEQYF.

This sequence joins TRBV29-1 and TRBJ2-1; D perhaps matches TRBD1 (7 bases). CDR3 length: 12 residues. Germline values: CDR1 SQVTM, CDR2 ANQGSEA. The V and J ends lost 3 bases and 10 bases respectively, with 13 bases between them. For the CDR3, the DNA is TGCAGCGTTGATTCACAGGGGAGGGAGCAGTTCTTC. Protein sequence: CSVDSQGREQFF.

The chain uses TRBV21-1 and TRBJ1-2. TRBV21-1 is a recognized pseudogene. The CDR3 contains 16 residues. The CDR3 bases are TGTGCCAGCAGCGAAAAGGGCAAATGGGCCACGAGGGGCTACACCTTC. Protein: CASSEKGKWATRGYTF.

The CDR3 spells CASSRPGTTQFTDTQYF. The CDR3 bases are TGCGCCAGCAGCCGGCCAGGGACTACCCAATTCACAGATACGCAGTATTTT. The V gene is TRBV4-1, the J gene TRBJ2-3; 7 bases align to TRBD2. The germline gives CDR1 MGHRA, CDR2 YSYEKL. Germline trimming cut 4 bases from V and 2 bases from J; bases unmatched to any gene: 12. The CDR3 totals 17 residues.

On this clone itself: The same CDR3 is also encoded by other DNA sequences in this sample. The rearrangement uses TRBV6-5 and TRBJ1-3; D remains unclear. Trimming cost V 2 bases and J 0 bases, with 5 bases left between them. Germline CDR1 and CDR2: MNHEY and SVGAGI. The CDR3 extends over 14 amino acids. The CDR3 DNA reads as TGTGCCAGCAGTTACGGTACCTCTGGAAACACCATATATTTT. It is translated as CASSYGTSGNTIYF.

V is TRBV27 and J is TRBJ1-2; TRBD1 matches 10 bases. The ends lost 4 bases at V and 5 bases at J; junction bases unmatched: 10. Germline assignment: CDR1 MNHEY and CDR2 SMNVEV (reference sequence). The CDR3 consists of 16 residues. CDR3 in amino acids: CASSWGTGEGVYGYTF. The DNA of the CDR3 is TGTGCCAGCAGTTGGGGGACAGGGGAAGGGGTATATGGCTACACCTTC.

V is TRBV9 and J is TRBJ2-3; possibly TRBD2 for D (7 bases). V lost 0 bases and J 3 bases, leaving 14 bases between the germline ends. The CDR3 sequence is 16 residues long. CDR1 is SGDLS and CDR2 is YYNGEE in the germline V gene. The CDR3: CASSVEGGARTDTQYF. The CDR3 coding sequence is TGTGCCAGCAGCGTAGAAGGGGGGGCGAGGACAGATACGCAGTATTTT.

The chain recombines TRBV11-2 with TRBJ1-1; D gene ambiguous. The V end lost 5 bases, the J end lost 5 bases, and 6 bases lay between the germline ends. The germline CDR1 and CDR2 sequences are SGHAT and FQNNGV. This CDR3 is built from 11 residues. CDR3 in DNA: TGTGCCAGCAGCCCAACTACTGAAGCTTTCTTT. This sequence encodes CASSPTTEAFF.

The CDR3 here is CACTGRGAYEQYF. In DNA, the CDR3 is TGTGCCTGTACTGGGAGGGGAGCATACGAGCAGTACTTC. V gene TRBV30 combines with J gene TRBJ2-7, with 7 bases fitting TRBD2. Germline CDR1 GTSNPN, CDR2 SVGIG (reference sequence). The CDR3 totals 13 residues. Trimming removed 6 bases from V and 4 bases from J; junction bases left unmatched: 9.

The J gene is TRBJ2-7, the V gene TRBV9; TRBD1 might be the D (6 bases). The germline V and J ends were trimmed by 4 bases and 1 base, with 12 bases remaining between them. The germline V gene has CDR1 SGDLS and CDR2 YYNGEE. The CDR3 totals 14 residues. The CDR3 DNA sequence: TGTGCCAGCAGCAAGACAGGTCAATCCTACGAGCAGTACTTC. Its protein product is CASSKTGQSYEQYF.

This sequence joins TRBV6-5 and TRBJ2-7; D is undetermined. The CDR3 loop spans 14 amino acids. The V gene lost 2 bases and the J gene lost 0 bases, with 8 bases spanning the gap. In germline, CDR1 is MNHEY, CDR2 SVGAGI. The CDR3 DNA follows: TGTGCCAGCAGTTACGAGGACCGCTCCTACGAGCAGTACTTC. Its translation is CASSYEDRSYEQYF.

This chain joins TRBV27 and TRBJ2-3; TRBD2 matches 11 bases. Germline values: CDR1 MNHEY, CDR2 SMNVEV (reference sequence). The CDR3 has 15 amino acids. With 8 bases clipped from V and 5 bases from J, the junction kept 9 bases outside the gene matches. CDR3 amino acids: CASGELAGVIDTQYF. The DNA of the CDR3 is TGTGCCAGCGGGGAACTAGCGGGAGTTATAGATACGCAGTATTTT.

CDR3 sequence: CASSDTWGGPGELFF. The CDR3 nucleotides read TGTGCCAGCAGTGACACTTGGGGGGGCCCCGGGGAGCTGTTTTTT. The chain employs TRBV6-1 and TRBJ2-2; maybe TRBD2 (7 bases). This CDR3 has 15 residues. V was cut by 3 bases and J by 6 bases, with 14 bases left in between. CDR1 and CDR2 from the germline V gene are MNHNS and SASEGT.

The chain's CDR3 is CASSLKGLSGELFF. In DNA, the CDR3 is TGTGCCAGCAGTTTAAAGGGATTGTCCGGGGAGCTGTTTTTT. The chain carries TRBV27 and TRBJ2-2; D remains ambiguous. V shed 2 bases and J shed 6 bases, with 10 bases lying between them. CDR3 length: 14 residues. Germline-derived CDR1 and CDR2 are MNHEY and SMNVEV (reference sequence).

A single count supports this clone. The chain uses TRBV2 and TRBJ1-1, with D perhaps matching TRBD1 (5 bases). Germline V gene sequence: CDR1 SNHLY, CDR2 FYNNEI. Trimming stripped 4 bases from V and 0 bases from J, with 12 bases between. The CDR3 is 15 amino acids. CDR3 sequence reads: CASSGGSLMNTEAFF. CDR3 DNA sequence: TGTGCCAGCAGTGGGGGGTCACTCATGAACACTGAAGCTTTCTTT.